The 20 T cell receptor beta chains listed next were all sequenced from one sample in a study of OX40 agonist ivuxolimab in advanced cancers. The library was generated by the immunoSEQ multiplex PCR assay. In TCRdb, the immuneACCESS table is reduced to in-frame sequences with V and J assigned. These tables do not hold every clone; where another copy was compared, an unresolved V gene accounts for under half, and the others remain unexplained. The sample includes roughly 76,000 clones, with over 75% observed a single time. The top ten hold around 3.2% of the sample. Material: CD4+ or CD8+ T cells sorted from blood, obtained in a trial of the OX40 agonist ivuxolimab. The receptor source for this set is an adult with an advanced solid tumor such as melanoma, head and neck, liver or kidney cancer.

The chain uses TRBV7-3 and TRBJ2-1; D is possibly TRBD1 (5 bases). Germline V gene data show CDR1 as SGHTA and CDR2 as FQGTGA. With 0 bases removed from V and 6 bases from J, the gap between germline ends came to 9 bases. The CDR3 is 14 amino acids. The CDR3 here is CASSLTGLFNEQFF. In DNA, the CDR3 is TGTGCCAGCAGCTTAACGGGGCTCTTCAATGAGCAGTTCTTC.

This clone was picked up one time. The V call is TRBV5-5, the J call TRBJ2-7; D might be TRBD1 (5 bases). The CDR3 spans 15 residues. The V gene's germline CDR1 is SGHKS and CDR2 YYEKEE (reference sequence). Trimming left V 3 bases short and J 3 bases short, with 16 bases between. The CDR3 coding sequence is TGTGCCAGCAGCTCTGGGCCAGGGAATCTCTACGAGCAGTACTTC. This encodes CASSSGPGNLYEQYF.

This clone is medium-sized (0.01 to 0.1%). The V and J genes are TRBV7-2 and TRBJ1-2; 11 positions match TRBD1. Germline loops: CDR1 SGHTA, CDR2 FQGNSA. This CDR3 contains 14 residues. V shed 1 base, J shed 7 bases, and the junction held 2 bases outside the gene matches. DNA of the CDR3: TGTGCCAGCAGCTTAGGGACAGGGGGCTCTGGCTACACCTTC. Its translation is CASSLGTGGSGYTF.

The V call is TRBV27, the J call TRBJ2-1; D tentatively reads TRBD1 or TRBD2 (5 bases each). The germline V and J ends were trimmed by 5 bases and 8 bases, with 19 bases remaining between them. CDR3 size: 15 residues. Germline lookup yields CDR1 MNHEY and CDR2 SMNVEV (reference sequence). The CDR3 here is CASSGGVGPRHEQFF. In DNA, the CDR3 is TGTGCCAGCAGTGGAGGTGTGGGGCCCCGCCATGAGCAGTTCTTC.

This clone appeared a few times. V is TRBV6-5 and J is TRBJ1-5, with D possibly TRBD1 on 5 matching bases. This CDR3 contains 13 residues. Germline V lookup: CDR1 MNHEY, CDR2 SVGAGI. V was pared by 8 bases and J by 1 base, with 9 bases between. The CDR3 region is CASGGESNQPQHF. CDR3 sequence (DNA): TGTGCCAGCGGGGGAGAAAGCAATCAGCCCCAGCATTTT.

The chain combines TRBV5-6 with TRBJ2-3; 16 bases fit TRBD2. Germline V gene sequence: CDR1 SGHDT, CDR2 YYEEEE. V shed 1 base and J 2 bases; nucleotides not matched to a gene: 7. The CDR3 consists of 19 residues. In DNA form, the CDR3 reads TGTGCCAGCAGCTTGAGGTTGGGACTAGCGGGAGGGATCACAGATACGCAGTATTTT. Translating it yields CASSLRLGLAGGITDTQYF.

The chain employs TRBV19 and TRBJ1-2, with D tentatively TRBD1 (5 bases). CDR3 length equals 13 residues. V gave up 1 base and J gave up 8 bases, with 11 bases separating them. Germline-derived CDR1 and CDR2 are LNHDA and SQIVND (reference sequence). The DNA for the CDR3 is TGTGCCAGTAGTATAGGGGACCAGAGGGGCTACACCTTC. This sequence encodes CASSIGDQRGYTF.

V usage is TRBV4-3 and J usage is TRBJ2-7, with a possible D match to TRBD1 (6 bases). The V gene's germline CDR1 is LGHNA and CDR2 YSLEER. Between the trimmed V and J ends, which lost 3 bases and 0 bases, there was a span of 12 bases. This CDR3 contains 15 residues. CDR3 amino acids: CASSQTRTVSYEQYF. The CDR3 DNA is TGCGCCAGCAGCCAGACCCGGACAGTCTCCTACGAGCAGTACTTC.

The genes are TRBV6-5 and TRBJ2-1, with D maybe TRBD1 (5 bases). The germline CDR1 and CDR2 sequences are MNHEY and SVGAGI. V lost 3 bases to trimming and J lost 5 bases, with 8 bases between them. The CDR3 runs to 13 residues. The CDR3 loop is CASSYFRDNEQFF. CDR3 DNA: TGTGCCAGCAGTTATTTCAGGGACAATGAGCAGTTCTTC.

This clone came up a few times. The V and J genes are TRBV6-1 and TRBJ1-6; TRBD1 matches at 8 bases. CDR3 length equals 16 residues. Germline trimming cut 3 bases from V and 10 bases from J; bases unmatched to any gene: 11. Per germline, CDR1 MNHNS and CDR2 SASEGT. CDR3 sequence reads: CASSDPGGYLGSPLHF. As DNA, the CDR3 is TGTGCCAGCAGTGATCCAGGGGGCTACCTGGGCTCACCCCTCCACTTT.

In its sample, this clone was seen a few times. V is TRBV4-1 and J is TRBJ1-2; TRBD1 matches at 7 bases. Germline CDR1 and CDR2: MGHRA and YSYEKL. Trimming took 4 bases from V and 2 from J; bases not matched to a gene: 1. The CDR3 extends over 13 amino acids. The CDR3 region is CASSLTGNYGYTF. The CDR3 bases are TGCGCCAGCAGCCTGACAGGGAACTATGGCTACACCTTC.

This clone was seen just once. V is TRBV11-2 and J is TRBJ1-1; tentative D call: TRBD1 (5 bases). CDR1 SGHAT and CDR2 FQNNGV come from the germline V gene. The V end was cut by 8 bases, the J end by 5 bases, with 18 bases between. This CDR3 region has 14 residues. The CDR3 sequence is CASGRPSAGTEAFF. The CDR3 DNA is TGTGCCAGCGGCAGACCTTCGGCAGGGACTGAAGCTTTCTTT.

Only a few counts were recorded for this clone. The chain has TRBV7-8 and TRBJ1-2; no clear D. The CDR3 has 13 residues. V was cut by 4 bases and J by 8 bases, with 14 bases left in between. Germline CDR1 SGHVS, CDR2 FQNEAQ. The CDR3 here is CASSSSFEGGYTF. The CDR3 DNA follows: TGTGCCAGCAGCTCCTCGTTTGAGGGCGGCTACACCTTC.

V and J are TRBV6-5 and TRBJ1-6; D possibly corresponds to TRBD1 (5 bases). The germline V and J ends were trimmed by 7 bases and 6 bases, with 10 bases remaining between them. Germline V lookup: CDR1 MNHEY, CDR2 SVGAGI. The CDR3 extends over 13 amino acids. The CDR3, as DNA: TGTGCCAGCAAGGGGCAAACTAATTCACCCCTCCACTTT. Residues: CASKGQTNSPLHF.

The gene calls are TRBV7-9 and TRBJ1-3, with D perhaps TRBD1 (6 bases). The CDR3 is 18 amino acids. The V and J ends lost 8 bases and 0 bases respectively, with 23 bases between them. Germline CDR1 reads SEHNR; CDR2 reads FQNEAQ (reference sequence). CDR3 protein: CASGRKSGTQSSGNTIYF. The CDR3 DNA follows: TGTGCCAGCGGAAGAAAATCCGGGACACAAAGCTCTGGAAACACCATATATTTT.

J is TRBJ2-7 and V is TRBV11-3, with D perhaps TRBD2 (5 bases). This CDR3 spans 13 amino acids. Germline V gene lookup returns CDR1 SGHNT and CDR2 YENEEA. V was cut by 5 bases and J by 5 bases, with 13 bases left in between. The CDR3 DNA reads as TGTGCCAGCAGCCCTGAGGGCCGGAACGAGCAGTACTTC. Its protein is CASSPEGRNEQYF.

V is TRBV5-5 and J is TRBJ1-5; no definite D call. Germline V gene lookup returns CDR1 SGHKS and CDR2 YYEKEE (reference sequence). Deletions cut 4 bases from V and 3 bases from J, with 14 bases between. This CDR3 spans 15 amino acids. DNA of the CDR3: TGTGCCAGCAGCCTGGGCACGAGTACCAATCAGCCCCAGCATTTT. Its translation is CASSLGTSTNQPQHF.

This chain connects TRBV18 to TRBJ1-1; D uncertain. Per germline, CDR1 KGHSH and CDR2 LQKENI. CDR3 size: 15 residues. Between the trimmed V and J ends, which lost 6 bases and 1 base, there was a span of 15 bases. The CDR3 spells CASSATTHGNTEAFF. For the CDR3, the DNA is TGTGCCAGCTCGGCGACTACTCATGGGAACACTGAAGCTTTCTTT. The full variable domain, its missing parts supplied by reference TRBV18 and TRBJ1-1, is NAGVMQNPRHLVRRRGQEARLRCSPMKGHSHVYWYRQLPEEGLKFMVYLQKENIIDESGMPKERFSAEFPKEGPSILRIQQVVRGDSAAYFCASSATTHGNTEAFFGQGTRLTVV.

The V call is TRBV5-5, the J call TRBJ2-2, with D unclear. The V gene lost 0 bases and the J gene lost 0 bases, with 3 bases spanning the gap. Germline values: CDR1 SGHKS, CDR2 YYEKEE (reference sequence). This CDR3 spans 14 amino acids. CDR3 in DNA: TGTGCCAGCAGCTTGGGACCGAACACCGGGGAGCTGTTTTTT. Encoded protein: CASSLGPNTGELFF.

The rearrangement links TRBV6-5 to TRBJ1-1; D is unresolved. The germline CDR1 and CDR2 sequences are MNHEY and SVGAGI. The V end lost 5 bases, the J end lost 1 base, and 11 bases lay between the germline ends. The CDR3 has 14 residues. The CDR3 region is CASSTLLGNTEAFF. As DNA, the CDR3 is TGTGCCAGCAGTACCTTATTAGGGAACACTGAAGCTTTCTTT.